Sequencing of this T cell receptor beta chain was carried out in a study of breast tumors, draining lymph nodes, adjacent tissues. The lymph nodes were axillary draining lymph nodes from breast cancer patients. Regarding this clonotype: Its target is not known. Mismatch with germline at one junction end may stem from a read error.

From germline, CDR1 is SGHTA and CDR2 FQGNSA. This CDR3 is built from 13 residues. Findings and limits, study-wide: Tumor and nontumor repertoires were significantly more similar in luminal-like than in basal-like breast cancer.

A single record per CDR3 protein comes from TCRdb applying MiXCR to the multiplex PCR reads. The table shows approximately 230,000 distinct CDR3 sequences, with around 35% occurring only once. Source material: axillary lymph node tissue. The rearrangement links TRBV7-2 to TRBJ2-3, with TRBD2 as a possible D gene (5 bases). This clonotype originated in a female donor with breast cancer. Some clones in this sample may be carry-over from other donors' samples. The CDR3 region is CASSPAAADMQYF. In nucleotides, the CDR3 is TGTGCCAGCAGCCCAGCGGCCGCAGATATGCAGTATTTT.